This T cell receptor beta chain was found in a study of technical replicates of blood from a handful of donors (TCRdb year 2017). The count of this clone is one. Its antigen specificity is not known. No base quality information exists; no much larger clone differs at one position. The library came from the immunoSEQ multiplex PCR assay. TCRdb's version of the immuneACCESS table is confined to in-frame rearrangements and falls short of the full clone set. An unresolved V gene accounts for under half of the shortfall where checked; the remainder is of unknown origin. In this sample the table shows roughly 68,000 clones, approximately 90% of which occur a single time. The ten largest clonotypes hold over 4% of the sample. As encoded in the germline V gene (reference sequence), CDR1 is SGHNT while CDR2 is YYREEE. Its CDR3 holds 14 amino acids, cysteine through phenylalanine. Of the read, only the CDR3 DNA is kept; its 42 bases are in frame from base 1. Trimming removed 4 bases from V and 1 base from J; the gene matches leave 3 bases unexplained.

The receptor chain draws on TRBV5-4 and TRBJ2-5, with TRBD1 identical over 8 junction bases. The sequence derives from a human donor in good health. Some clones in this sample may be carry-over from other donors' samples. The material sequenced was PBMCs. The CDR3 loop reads CASSQGQVQETQYF. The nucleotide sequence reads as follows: TGTGCCAGCAGCCAGGGACAGGTCCAAGAGACCCAGTACTTC.